This TCR beta chain was documented in a study of T cells after yellow fever vaccination (dated by TCRdb to about 2019). With regard to the full study: The SMART-Seq v4 Ultra Low Input RNA kit was used to prepare libraries from fractions with low cell numbers. To follow T-cell clones before and after primary and booster YFV17D yellow fever vaccination, bulk TCR alpha and beta repertoires were sequenced over time. The cohort comprised two healthy male donors, one aged 18 to 30 and one aged 30 to 40 years. Blood samples were taken at several timepoints before and after primary and secondary immunization, and bulk PBMC replicates and cell subsets were isolated. The study at large found these results: Computational filtering was required because FACS-sorted repertoires could contain abundant contaminating clonotypes from the bulk population. The study included only two donors, which limits how far the findings can be generalized. A small share of clonotypes occurred in both CD4 and CD8 compartments, likely arising from convergent recombination. After the booster, most clones that had expanded after primary vaccination were detected again (around 97% of CD4 and around nine tenths of CD8), suggesting broad maintenance of memory. The secondary T-cell response was found to be weaker but faster than the primary response, with a peak reached on day 5 rather than on day 15.

Per the publication, the treatment or condition label means: live attenuated yellow fever vaccine strain. At each blood-draw timepoint, two biological replicates of bulk PBMCs were collected. A standard Ficoll-Paque protocol was used to isolate PBMCs from peripheral blood. TriZol was used to extract RNA from bulk PBMCs, from CD4 and CD8 fractions, and from dextramer-positive and dextramer-negative fractions. TCR cDNA was synthesized by 5'RACE template switching, which introduced a universal primer site and unique molecular identifiers. cDNA synthesis was primed from both the TCR alpha and TCR beta constant segments. Library amplification used two PCR steps, and the second PCR step added sample barcodes and sequencing adapters. Sequencing of libraries was performed on Illumina HiSeq 2500 (2x100 bp) or NovaSeq (2x150 bp). The paper's data handling went like this. MIGEC was used to demultiplex reads and collapse the reads into UMI consensus sequences, and MiXCR was used for V(D)J alignment. Vaccine-responding clonotypes were defined with edgeR using replicate PBMC samples, requiring FDR below 0.01 and a log2 fold change above 5 up to day 15. CD4 or CD8 identity was assigned to each bulk clonotype according to whether the clonotype was present at higher abundance in the sequenced CD4 repertoire or the sequenced CD8 repertoire. TCRdb reprocessing: public reads trimmed at Q25 with fastp, clones called with MiXCR, in-frame beta chains kept. Rows merge per CDR3 protein into single entries with the most common DNA and genes. The V and J calls were not made by the authors but by TCRdb's processing. For this sample there are some 600,000 distinct CDR3 sequences; about 12% appear just once. Under 15% of the sample lies in the top ten.

The CDR1 and CDR2 encoded by the germline V gene are SNHLY and FYNNEI. The germline ends are 11 bases apart after V is trimmed by 1 base and J by 4 bases. The cysteine opens and the phenylalanine closes a CDR3 of 14 amino acids. The read is trimmed to its CDR3 DNA, 42 bases read in frame from base 1. In its sample, this clonotype was seen a few times. The antigen it binds to is not known. No per-base quality is available; no much larger clone lies one base away. The origin of this receptor is a man aged 25-45 years who received the YFV17D yellow fever vaccine. The sequence is built from TRBV2 and TRBJ2-7; the D gene assignment is ambiguous. The specimen was PBMCs, collected on the day of the yellow fever booster vaccination. The CDR3 sequence is CASSEGIGLYEQYF. In nucleotide form, the sequence is TGTGCCAGCAGTGAAGGGATAGGTTTGTACGAGCAGTACTTC.